One TCR beta chain is described in this entry. The CDR3 consists of 13 residues. Between the trimmed V and J ends, which lost 4 bases and 8 bases, there was a span of 15 bases. Germline loops: CDR1 SGHRS, CDR2 YFSETQ. The sample is PBMC spiked with counted cells of clone KT2. The data are from a study of quantifying T cell responses using KT2 cells. As for the study in general: RNA was reverse transcribed with TCR alpha and beta constant-region primers.

Each cDNA got a UMI-containing oligo ligated at its 3' end. First-round PCR used around 4 cycles and beta primers RC1.1 and RC1.2 covering TRBC1 and TRBC2. MiXCR, applied by TCRdb to the UMI-ligation and nested PCR reads, yields one record per CDR3 protein. Here the sample spans about 33,000 distinct CDR3 sequences, over 9% being singletons. The specimen sequenced was PBMCs spiked with cells of the T cell clone KT2. This TCR was sampled from a human donor. The rearrangement joins TRBV5-1 to TRBJ2-5; TRBD2 might be the D (6 bases). CDR3 sequence reads: CASSQAQEGTQYF. CDR3 nucleotides: TGCGCCAGCAGCCAGGCCCAGGAGGGCACCCAGTACTTC.